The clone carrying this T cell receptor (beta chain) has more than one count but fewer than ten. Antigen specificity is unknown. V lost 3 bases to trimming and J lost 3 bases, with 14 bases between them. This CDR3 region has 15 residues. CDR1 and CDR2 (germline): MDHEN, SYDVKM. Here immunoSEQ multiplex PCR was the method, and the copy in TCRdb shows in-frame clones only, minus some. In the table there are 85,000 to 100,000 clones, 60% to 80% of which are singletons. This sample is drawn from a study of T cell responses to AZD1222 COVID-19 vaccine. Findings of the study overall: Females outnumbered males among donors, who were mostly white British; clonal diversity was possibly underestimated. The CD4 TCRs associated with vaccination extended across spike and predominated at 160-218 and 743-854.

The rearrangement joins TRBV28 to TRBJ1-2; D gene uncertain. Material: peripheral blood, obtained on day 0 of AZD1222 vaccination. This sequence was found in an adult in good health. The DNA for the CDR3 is TGTGCCAGCAGTTTGTCCACTCTCCAGTACTATGGCTACACCTTC. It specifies CASSLSTLQYYGYTF.